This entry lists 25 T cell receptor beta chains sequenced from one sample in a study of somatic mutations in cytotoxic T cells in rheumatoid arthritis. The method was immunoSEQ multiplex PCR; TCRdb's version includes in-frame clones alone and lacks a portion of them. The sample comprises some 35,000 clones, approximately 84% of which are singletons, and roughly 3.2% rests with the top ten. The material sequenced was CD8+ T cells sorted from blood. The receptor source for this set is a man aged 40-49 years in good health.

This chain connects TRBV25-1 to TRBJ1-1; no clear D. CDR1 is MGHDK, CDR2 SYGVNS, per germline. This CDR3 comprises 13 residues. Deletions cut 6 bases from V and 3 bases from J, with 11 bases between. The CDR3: CASRERLDTEAFF. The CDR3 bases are TGTGCCAGCAGGGAAAGGCTGGACACTGAAGCTTTCTTT.

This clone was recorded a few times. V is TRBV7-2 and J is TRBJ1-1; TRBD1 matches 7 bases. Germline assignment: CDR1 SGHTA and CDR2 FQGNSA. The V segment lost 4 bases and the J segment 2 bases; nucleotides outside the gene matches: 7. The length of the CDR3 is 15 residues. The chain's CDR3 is CASSSRQGGNTEAFF. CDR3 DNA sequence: TGTGCCAGCAGCTCCAGACAGGGAGGAAACACTGAAGCTTTCTTT.

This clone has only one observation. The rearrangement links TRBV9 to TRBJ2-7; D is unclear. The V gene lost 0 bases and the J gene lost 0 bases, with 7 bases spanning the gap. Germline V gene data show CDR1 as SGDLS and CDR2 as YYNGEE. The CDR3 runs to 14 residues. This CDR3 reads CASSVDFTSYEQYF. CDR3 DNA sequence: TGTGCCAGCAGCGTAGATTTCACCTCCTACGAGCAGTACTTC.

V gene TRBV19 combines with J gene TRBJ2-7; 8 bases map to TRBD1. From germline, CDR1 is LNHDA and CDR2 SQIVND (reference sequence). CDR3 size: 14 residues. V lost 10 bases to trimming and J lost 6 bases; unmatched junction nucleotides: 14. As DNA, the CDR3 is TGTGCCACCCGGGAGACAGGGGAGGTGCGCGAGCAGTACTTC. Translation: CATRETGEVREQYF.

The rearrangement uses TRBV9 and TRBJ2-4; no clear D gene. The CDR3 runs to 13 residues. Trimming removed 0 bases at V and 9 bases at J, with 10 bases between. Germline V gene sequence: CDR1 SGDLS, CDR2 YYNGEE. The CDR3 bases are TGTGCCAGCAGCGTAGCAAGGTACGGCATTCAGTACTTC. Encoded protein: CASSVARYGIQYF.

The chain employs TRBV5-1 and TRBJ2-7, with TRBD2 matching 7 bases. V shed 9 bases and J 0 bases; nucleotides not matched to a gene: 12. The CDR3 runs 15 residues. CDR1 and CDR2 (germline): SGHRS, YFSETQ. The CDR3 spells CANSPSGTYSYEQYF. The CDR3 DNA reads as TGCGCCAACAGTCCTAGCGGTACCTACTCCTACGAGCAGTACTTC.

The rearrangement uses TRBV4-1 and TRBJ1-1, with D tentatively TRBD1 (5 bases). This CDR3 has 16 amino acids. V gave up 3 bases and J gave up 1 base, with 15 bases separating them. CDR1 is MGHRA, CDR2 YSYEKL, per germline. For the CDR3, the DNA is TGCGCCAGCAGCCACGAACCTAACAGGAGGAACACTGAAGCTTTCTTT. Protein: CASSHEPNRRNTEAFF.

The CDR3 protein is CARGQSSYEQYF. DNA of the CDR3: TGTGCCAGAGGACAGAGCTCCTACGAGCAGTACTTC. The rearrangement links TRBV2 to TRBJ2-7, with D possibly being TRBD1 (6 bases). Trimming took off 9 bases at V and 0 bases at J, with 9 bases between the two ends. The CDR3 runs to 12 residues. Germline lookup yields CDR1 SNHLY and CDR2 FYNNEI.

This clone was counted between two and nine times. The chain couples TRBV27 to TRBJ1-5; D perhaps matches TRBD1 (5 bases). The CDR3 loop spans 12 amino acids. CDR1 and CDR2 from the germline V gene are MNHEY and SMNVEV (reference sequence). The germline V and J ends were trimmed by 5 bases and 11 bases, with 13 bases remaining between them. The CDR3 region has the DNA TGTGCCAGCAGTGGGAGTAAAGGGGCCCAGCATTTT. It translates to CASSGSKGAQHF.

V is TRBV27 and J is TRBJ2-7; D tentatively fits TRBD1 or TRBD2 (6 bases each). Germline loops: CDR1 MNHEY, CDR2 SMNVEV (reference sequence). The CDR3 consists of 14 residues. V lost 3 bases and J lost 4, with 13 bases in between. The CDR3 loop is CASSFGGPPYEQYF. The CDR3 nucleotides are TGTGCCAGCAGTTTCGGGGGCCCCCCTTACGAGCAGTACTTC.

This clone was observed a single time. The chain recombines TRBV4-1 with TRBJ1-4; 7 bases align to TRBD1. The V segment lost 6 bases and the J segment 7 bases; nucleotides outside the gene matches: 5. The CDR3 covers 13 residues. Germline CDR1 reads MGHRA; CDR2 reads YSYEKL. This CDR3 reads CASRTGVTEKLFF. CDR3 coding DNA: TGCGCCAGCAGAACAGGGGTAACTGAAAAACTGTTTTTT.

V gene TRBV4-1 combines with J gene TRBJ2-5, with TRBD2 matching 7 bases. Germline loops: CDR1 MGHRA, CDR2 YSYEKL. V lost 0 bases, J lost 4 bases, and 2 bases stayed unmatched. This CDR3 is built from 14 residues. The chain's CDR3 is CASSQEPGGETQYF. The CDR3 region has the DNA TGCGCCAGCAGCCAAGAACCGGGGGGAGAGACCCAGTACTTC.

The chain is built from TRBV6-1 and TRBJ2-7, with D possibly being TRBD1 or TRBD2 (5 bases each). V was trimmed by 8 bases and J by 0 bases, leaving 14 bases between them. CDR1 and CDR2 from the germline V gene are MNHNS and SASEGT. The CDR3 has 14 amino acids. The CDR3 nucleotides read TGTGCCAGCGACGGGGCAGGCAGCTCCTACGAGCAGTACTTC. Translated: CASDGAGSSYEQYF.

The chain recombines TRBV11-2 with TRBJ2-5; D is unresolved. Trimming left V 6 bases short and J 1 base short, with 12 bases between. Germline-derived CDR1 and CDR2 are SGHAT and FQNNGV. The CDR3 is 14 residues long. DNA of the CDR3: TGTGCCAGCAGAATACAGAACTTCCAAGAGACCCAGTACTTC. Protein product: CASRIQNFQETQYF.

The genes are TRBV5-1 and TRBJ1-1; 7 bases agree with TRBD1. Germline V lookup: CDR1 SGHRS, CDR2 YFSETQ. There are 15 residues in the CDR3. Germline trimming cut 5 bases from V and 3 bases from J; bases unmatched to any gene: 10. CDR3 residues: CASRRTGVGDTEAFF. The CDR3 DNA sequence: TGCGCCAGCAGGCGTACAGGGGTTGGGGACACTGAAGCTTTCTTT.

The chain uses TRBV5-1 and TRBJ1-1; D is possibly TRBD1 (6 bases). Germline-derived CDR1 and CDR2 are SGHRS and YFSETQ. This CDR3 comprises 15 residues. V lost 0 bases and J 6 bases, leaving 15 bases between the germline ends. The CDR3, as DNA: TGCGCCAGCAGCTTGGCCCCAGGGGCCAGGGCTGAAGCTTTCTTT. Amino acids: CASSLAPGARAEAFF.

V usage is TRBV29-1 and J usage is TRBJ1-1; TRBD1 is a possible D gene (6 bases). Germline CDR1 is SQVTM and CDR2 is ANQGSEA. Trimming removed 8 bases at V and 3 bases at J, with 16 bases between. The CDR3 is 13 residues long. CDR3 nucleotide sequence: TGCAGCTTGGACAGATCCCTTGACACTGAAGCTTTCTTT. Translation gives CSLDRSLDTEAFF.

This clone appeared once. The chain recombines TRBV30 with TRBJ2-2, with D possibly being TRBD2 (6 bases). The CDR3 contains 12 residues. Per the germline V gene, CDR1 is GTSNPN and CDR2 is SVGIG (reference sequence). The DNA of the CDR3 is TGTGTAGCGGATCCAAACACCGGGGAGCTGTTTTTT. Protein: CVADPNTGELFF.

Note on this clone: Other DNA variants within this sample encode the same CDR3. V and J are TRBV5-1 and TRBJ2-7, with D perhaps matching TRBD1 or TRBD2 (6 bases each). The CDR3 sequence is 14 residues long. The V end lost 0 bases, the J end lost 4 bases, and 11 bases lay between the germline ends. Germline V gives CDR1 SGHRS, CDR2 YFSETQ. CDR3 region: CASSLEGGGYEQYF. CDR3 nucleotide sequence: TGCGCCAGCAGCTTGGAGGGGGGCGGTTACGAGCAGTACTTC. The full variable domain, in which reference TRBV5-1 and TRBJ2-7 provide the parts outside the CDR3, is KAGVTQTPRYLIKTRGQQVTLSCSPISGHRSVSWYQQTPGQGLQFLFEYFSETQRNKGNFPGRFSGRQFSNSRSEMNVSTLELGDSALYLCASSLEGGGYEQYFGPGTRLTVT.

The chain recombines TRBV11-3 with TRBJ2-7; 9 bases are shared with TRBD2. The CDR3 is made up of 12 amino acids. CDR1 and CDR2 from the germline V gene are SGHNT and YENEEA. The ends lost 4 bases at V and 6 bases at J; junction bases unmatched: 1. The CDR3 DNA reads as TGTGCCAGCAGCTCTAGCGGGATCGAGCAGTACTTC. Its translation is CASSSSGIEQYF. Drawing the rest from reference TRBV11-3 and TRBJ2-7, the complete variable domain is EAGVVQSPRYKIIEKKQPVAFWCNPISGHNTLYWYLQNLGQGPELLIRYENEEAVDDSQLPKDRFSAERLKGVDSTLKIQPAELGDSAVYLCASSSSGIEQYFGPGTRLTVT.

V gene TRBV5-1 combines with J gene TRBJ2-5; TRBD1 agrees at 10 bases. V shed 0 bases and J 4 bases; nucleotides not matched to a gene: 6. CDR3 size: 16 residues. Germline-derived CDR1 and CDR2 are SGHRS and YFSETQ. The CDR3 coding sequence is TGCGCCAGCAGCTTGGAGGGACAGGGGACCGGAGAGACCCAGTACTTC. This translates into CASSLEGQGTGETQYF.

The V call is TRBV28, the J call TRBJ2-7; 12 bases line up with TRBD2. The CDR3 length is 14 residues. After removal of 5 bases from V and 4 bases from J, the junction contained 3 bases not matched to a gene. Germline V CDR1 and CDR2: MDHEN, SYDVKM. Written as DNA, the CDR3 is TGTGCCAGCAGTCGACTAGCGGGAGTTTACGAGCAGTACTTC. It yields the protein CASSRLAGVYEQYF. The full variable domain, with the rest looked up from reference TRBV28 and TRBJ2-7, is DVKVTQSSRYLVKRTGEKVFLECVQDMDHENMFWYRQDPGLGLRLIYFSYDVKMKEKGDIPEGYSVSREKKERFSLILESASTNQTSMYLCASSRLAGVYEQYFGPGTRLTVT.

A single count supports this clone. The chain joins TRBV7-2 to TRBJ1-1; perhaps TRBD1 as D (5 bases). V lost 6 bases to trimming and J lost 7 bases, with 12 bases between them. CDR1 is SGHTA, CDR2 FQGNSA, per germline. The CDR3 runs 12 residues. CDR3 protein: CASSRGPNEAFF. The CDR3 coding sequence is TGTGCCAGCAGTAGGGGCCCTAATGAAGCTTTCTTT. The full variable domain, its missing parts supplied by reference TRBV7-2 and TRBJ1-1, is GAGVSQSPSNKVTEKGKDVELRCDPISGHTALYWYRQSLGQGLEFLIYFQGNSAPDKSGLPSDRFSAERTGGSVSTLTIQRTQQEDSAVYLCASSRGPNEAFFGQGTRLTVV.

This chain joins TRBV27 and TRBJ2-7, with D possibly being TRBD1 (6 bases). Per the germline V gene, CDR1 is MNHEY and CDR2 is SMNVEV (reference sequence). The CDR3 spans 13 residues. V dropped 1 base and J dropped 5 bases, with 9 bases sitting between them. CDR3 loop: CASSLWAGDEQYF. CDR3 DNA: TGTGCCAGCAGTTTATGGGCAGGGGACGAGCAGTACTTC.

Written as DNA, the CDR3 is TGTGCCCTTATAGGTGGGCTTGGGGAAAAACTGTTTTTT. This gives the protein CALIGGLGEKLFF. The chain links TRBV30 to TRBJ1-4; no definite D call. V lost 8 bases to trimming and J lost 8 bases, with 18 bases between them. The CDR3 sequence is 13 residues long. Germline CDR1 is GTSNPN and CDR2 is SVGIG (reference sequence).